This T cell receptor (beta chain) was sequenced in a study of blood T cell repertoires in COVID-19. For the study at large: Donors in the United States, Italy and Spain gave samples during acute or convalescent COVID-19.

This CDR3 is 15 amino acids long. V was cut by 4 bases and J by 0 bases, with 10 bases left in between. Per the germline V gene, CDR1 is MNHEY and CDR2 is SVGAGI. As handled by the study authors: Estimated nucleated cell counts came from reference gene primer amplification. Using immunoSEQ multiplex PCR, the repertoire was profiled, and TCRdb retains in-frame clones only, with some absent. V and J calls plus clone size are reproduced from that table; the DNA served to infer D and trimming. Among over 100,000 clones, about 87% were seen once, and the ten largest hold around 2.3%. The chain uses TRBV6-5 and TRBJ2-1; D remains ambiguous. The TCR comes from a man aged 50-60 years with active COVID-19. The sample was peripheral blood. CDR3 coding DNA: TGTGCCAGCAGTTTTGAGGCAAGCTCCTACAATGAGCAGTTCTTC. Protein: CASSFEASSYNEQFF.